The sequence of this T cell receptor (beta chain) was determined in a study of shared clonotypes between healthy human individuals. V shed 0 bases, J shed 5 bases, and the junction held 5 bases outside the gene matches. The germline V gene encodes CDR1 SGHRS and CDR2 YFSETQ. The CDR3 runs 14 residues. Generated by immunoSEQ multiplex PCR, the TCRdb table keeps only in-frame clones and is missing some. In the table there are about 2.2 million clones, 93% of which are singletons. Naive CD8 populations comprised CD45RO-negative cells positively selected for CCR7, excluding terminally differentiated effector memory CD45RA+ cells. Concerning this clone itself: The antigen is unknown.

Study conclusions and caveats: Generally, naive subsets (rather than memory subsets) showed larger estimated richness. Generation probabilities were higher for clonotypes shared across all four sorted-subset donors than for unshared ones.

V and J are TRBV5-1 and TRBJ2-7; TRBD2 agrees at 7 bases. The TCR sequence derives from a man between 18 and 29 years old in good health. Some clones in this sample may be carry-over from other donors' samples. Sequenced material: naive CD8+ T cells from PBMCs. For the CDR3, the DNA is TGCGCCAGCAGCTTGGGAGTAGGGAGGGACGAGCAGTACTTC. It translates to CASSLGVGRDEQYF.